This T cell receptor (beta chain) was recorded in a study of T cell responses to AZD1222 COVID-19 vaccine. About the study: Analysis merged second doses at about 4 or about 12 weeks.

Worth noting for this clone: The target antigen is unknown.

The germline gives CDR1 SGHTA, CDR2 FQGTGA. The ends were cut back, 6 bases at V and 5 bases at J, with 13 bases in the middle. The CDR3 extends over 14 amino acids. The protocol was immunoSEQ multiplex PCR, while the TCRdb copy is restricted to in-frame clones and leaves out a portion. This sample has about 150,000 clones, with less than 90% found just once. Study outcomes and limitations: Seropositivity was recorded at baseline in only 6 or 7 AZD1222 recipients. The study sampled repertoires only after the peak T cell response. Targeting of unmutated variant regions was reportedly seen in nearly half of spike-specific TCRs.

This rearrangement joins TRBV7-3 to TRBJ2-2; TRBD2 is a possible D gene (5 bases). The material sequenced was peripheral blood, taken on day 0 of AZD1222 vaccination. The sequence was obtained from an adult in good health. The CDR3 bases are TGTGCCAGCAGTCCCCCCGGGGTTACCGGGGAGCTGTTTTTT. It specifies CASSPPGVTGELFF.